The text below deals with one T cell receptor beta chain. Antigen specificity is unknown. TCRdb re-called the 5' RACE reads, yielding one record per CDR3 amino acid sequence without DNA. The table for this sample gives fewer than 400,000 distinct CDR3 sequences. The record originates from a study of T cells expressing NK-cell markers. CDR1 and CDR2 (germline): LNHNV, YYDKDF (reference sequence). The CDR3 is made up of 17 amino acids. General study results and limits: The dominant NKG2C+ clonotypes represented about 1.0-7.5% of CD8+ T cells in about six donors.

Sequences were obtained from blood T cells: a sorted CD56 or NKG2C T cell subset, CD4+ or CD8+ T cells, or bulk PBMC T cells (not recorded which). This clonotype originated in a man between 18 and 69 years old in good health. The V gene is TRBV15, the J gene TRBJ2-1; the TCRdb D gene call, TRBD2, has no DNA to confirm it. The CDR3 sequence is CATSRDLRIAGNNEQFF.